One and the same sample provided the 24 T cell receptor beta chains below, sequenced in a study of blood T cell repertoires in COVID-19. The assay was immunoSEQ multiplex PCR, and TCRdb's table has in-frame clones only and misses some. This repertoire shows about 60,000 clones, about three quarters found once; its top ten account for 15% to 25%. Material: peripheral blood. These receptors were taken from a man aged 25 to 40 with COVID-19, enrolled during active disease.

V is TRBV19 and J is TRBJ2-3, with unresolved D. Trimming took 6 bases from V and 5 from J, leaving 9 bases between them. This CDR3 region has 12 residues. Germline values: CDR1 LNHDA, CDR2 SQIVND (reference sequence). CDR3 bases: TGTGCCAGTAGCTTGTCGGGAGATACGCAGTATTTT. Protein sequence: CASSLSGDTQYF.

This clone was picked up a small number of times. The chain carries TRBV6-5 and TRBJ2-1; 10 bases match TRBD2. Per germline, CDR1 MNHEY and CDR2 SVGAGI. J was trimmed by 8 bases and V by 0 bases; bases with no gene match: 7. The CDR3 loop spans 16 amino acids. The CDR3 nucleotides read TGTGCCAGCAGTTACTCGAGGTCTAGCGGGGGACATGAGCAGTTCTTC. Translating gives CASSYSRSSGGHEQFF.

In this sample, this clone turned up once. V usage is TRBV5-4 and J usage is TRBJ2-3, with D hard to call. V gave up 6 bases and J gave up 2 bases, with 19 bases separating them. The germline CDR1 and CDR2 sequences are SGHNT and YYREEE (reference sequence). The CDR3 has 16 amino acids. CDR3 region: CASTTRAYSLTDTQYF. The CDR3, as DNA: TGTGCCAGCACCACCAGAGCGTATTCTCTCACAGATACGCAGTATTTT.

This clone was seen a handful of times. This sample includes further DNA sequences coding for the same CDR3. V and J are TRBV5-6 and TRBJ1-2; 7 bases agree with TRBD1. This CDR3 region has 13 residues. The V gene's germline CDR1 is SGHDT and CDR2 YYEEEE. The V and J ends lost 4 bases and 5 bases, in that order; junction bases with no gene match: 5. As DNA, the CDR3 is TGTGCCAGCAGCCCGACAGGGCGTTATGGCTACACCTTC. Protein sequence: CASSPTGRYGYTF.

The chain uses TRBV4-1 and TRBJ2-1, with 13 nucleotides matching TRBD2. V gave up 0 bases and J gave up 3 bases; unmatched junction bases: 5. The CDR3 loop spans 18 amino acids. Germline CDR1 and CDR2: MGHRA and YSYEKL. CDR3 DNA sequence: TGCGCCAGCAGCCAAGACCCCGGGACTAGCGGGATCTACAATGAGCAGTTCTTC. This translates into CASSQDPGTSGIYNEQFF.

The chain joins TRBV27 to TRBJ2-7; D uncertain. V dropped 3 bases and J dropped 1 base, with 7 bases sitting between them. Per germline, CDR1 MNHEY and CDR2 SMNVEV (reference sequence). This CDR3 comprises 13 residues. The CDR3 nucleotides read TGTGCCAGCAGTTTCAGGCATTCCTACGAGCAGTACTTC. Translating gives CASSFRHSYEQYF.

The V call is TRBV6-4, the J call TRBJ2-2, with D perhaps TRBD2 (6 bases). CDR1 is MRHNA, CDR2 SNTAGT, per germline. V lost 5 bases and J 3 bases, leaving 10 bases between the germline ends. The CDR3 spans 14 residues. The CDR3 sequence: CASSQGGDTGELFF. The DNA for the CDR3 is TGTGCCAGCAGTCAGGGAGGAGACACCGGGGAGCTGTTTTTT.

This chain uses TRBV13 with TRBJ2-1, with D perhaps TRBD2 (7 bases). From germline, CDR1 is PRHDT and CDR2 FYEKMQ (reference sequence). CDR3 length equals 16 residues. V lost 4 bases and J lost 0, with 13 bases in between. In DNA, the CDR3 is TGTGCCAGCAGCTCATACAGGGAGGGCTCCTACAATGAGCAGTTCTTC. It codes for CASSSYREGSYNEQFF.

V usage is TRBV7-3 and J usage is TRBJ2-2; no clear D gene. The CDR3 is 13 amino acids. Germline assignment: CDR1 SGHTA and CDR2 FQGTGA. V was clipped by 5 bases and J by 1 base, with 5 bases between them. CDR3 sequence reads: CASSPGNTGELFF. As DNA, the CDR3 is TGTGCCAGCAGCCCAGGGAACACCGGGGAGCTGTTTTTT.

The chain employs TRBV28 and TRBJ2-3; 8 positions agree with TRBD2. The junction had 10 bases not matched to a gene; V was cut back by 6 bases and J by 2 bases. CDR3 size: 16 residues. CDR1 and CDR2 (germline): MDHEN, SYDVKM. In nucleotides, the CDR3 is TGTGCCAGCAGGCCCCAAATAGCGGGGTACACAGATACGCAGTATTTT. Its protein is CASRPQIAGYTDTQYF.

The rearrangement links TRBV5-1 to TRBJ2-7; the match to TRBD1 covers 9 bases. This CDR3 contains 16 residues. In germline, CDR1 is SGHRS, CDR2 YFSETQ. Unmatched junction bases numbered 10, after V lost 4 bases and J lost 2 bases. The CDR3 DNA is TGCGCCAGCAGCCCGCTCCCTGGACAGGGGACCTACGAGCAGTACTTC. Protein: CASSPLPGQGTYEQYF. Supplemented by reference TRBV5-1 and TRBJ2-7, the full variable domain reads KAGVTQTPRYLIKTRGQQVTLSCSPISGHRSVSWYQQTPGQGLQFLFEYFSETQRNKGNFPGRFSGRQFSNSRSEMNVSTLELGDSALYLCASSPLPGQGTYEQYFGPGTRLTVT.

This clone was seen a few times. The chain carries TRBV7-2 and TRBJ1-5, with D uncertain. Germline CDR1 SGHTA, CDR2 FQGNSA. There are 16 residues in the CDR3. V lost 3 bases, J lost 2 bases, and 14 bases lay in between. The CDR3 DNA reads as TGTGCCAGCAGCTTCTCGGCGGGGAACGGCAATCAGCCCCAGCATTTT. It yields the protein CASSFSAGNGNQPQHF.

This clone was counted a single time. The genes are TRBV30 and TRBJ1-5, with a possible D match to TRBD1 (5 bases). Per germline, CDR1 GTSNPN and CDR2 SVGIG (reference sequence). V lost 0 bases, J lost 3 bases, and 12 bases lay in between. This CDR3 region has 15 residues. CDR3 DNA: TGTGCCTGGAGTGTAAAGGGACTCTTCAATCAGCCCCAGCATTTT. This codes for CAWSVKGLFNQPQHF.

The chain uses TRBV28 and TRBJ2-3, with D perhaps matching TRBD2 (6 bases). This CDR3 is built from 14 residues. V shed 5 bases and J shed 3 bases, with 12 bases lying between them. Germline values: CDR1 MDHEN, CDR2 SYDVKM. The CDR3 loop is CASSLGLPTDTQYF. CDR3 sequence (DNA): TGTGCCAGCAGTCTCGGACTACCTACAGATACGCAGTATTTT.

This chain uses TRBV11-3 with TRBJ1-1; TRBD1 matches at 7 bases. This CDR3 contains 15 residues. With V trimmed by 5 bases and J by 0 bases, 6 bases remained unmatched. Germline V CDR1 and CDR2: SGHNT, YENEEA. CDR3 DNA sequence: TGTGCCAGCAGCCCCCGACAGGGAATGAACACTGAAGCTTTCTTT. Protein product: CASSPRQGMNTEAFF. Complete variable domain (other parts from reference TRBV11-3 and TRBJ1-1): EAGVVQSPRYKIIEKKQPVAFWCNPISGHNTLYWYLQNLGQGPELLIRYENEEAVDDSQLPKDRFSAERLKGVDSTLKIQPAELGDSAVYLCASSPRQGMNTEAFFGQGTRLTVV.

The CDR3, as DNA: TGTGCCAGTAGAGGGGCCAGGGGTAAAGATACGCAGTATTTT. This codes for CASRGARGKDTQYF. V is TRBV19 and J is TRBJ2-3; weak D call: TRBD1 (6 bases). The germline V gene has CDR1 LNHDA and CDR2 SQIVND (reference sequence). The CDR3 runs to 14 residues. Trimming removed 6 bases from V and 5 bases from J, with 15 bases in between.

The rearrangement links TRBV6-1 to TRBJ2-5; the match to TRBD2 covers 14 bases. Per germline, CDR1 MNHNS and CDR2 SASEGT. V was clipped by 3 bases and J by 4 bases; unmatched bases: 10. CDR3 length: 18 amino acids. Here the CDR3 reads CASSELRLAGGLGETQYF. CDR3 nucleotides: TGTGCCAGCAGTGAGCTTCGACTAGCGGGGGGGCTTGGAGAGACCCAGTACTTC.

The chain links TRBV9 to TRBJ2-5; 9 bases fit TRBD2. Trimming at V came to 3 bases and at J to 1 base, leaving 10 bases not matched to a gene. This CDR3 has 17 residues. CDR1 is SGDLS and CDR2 is YYNGEE in the germline V gene. CDR3 loop: CASSAGVAGAIQETQYF. The CDR3 DNA reads as TGTGCCAGCAGCGCTGGGGTAGCGGGGGCCATCCAAGAGACCCAGTACTTC.

J is TRBJ1-6 and V is TRBV19, with TRBD1 matching 7 bases. Unmatched junction bases numbered 3, after V lost 3 bases and J lost 7 bases. The CDR3 consists of 14 residues. Germline lookup yields CDR1 LNHDA and CDR2 SQIVND (reference sequence). The DNA for the CDR3 is TGTGCCAGTAGTATGACAGGGAACAATTCACCCCTCCACTTT. Amino acids: CASSMTGNNSPLHF.

The chain employs TRBV5-6 and TRBJ2-1, with 7 bases aligning to TRBD2. The CDR3 is 14 amino acids. The germline V gene has CDR1 SGHDT and CDR2 YYEEEE. J was trimmed by 5 bases and V by 3 bases; bases with no gene match: 5. The CDR3 is CASSSTLADNEQFF. The CDR3 coding sequence is TGTGCCAGCAGCTCCACTCTAGCGGACAATGAGCAGTTCTTC.

This sequence joins TRBV7-9 and TRBJ2-7; 9 bases fit TRBD2. Germline V CDR1 and CDR2: SEHNR, FQNEAQ (reference sequence). Losses at the gene ends were 5 bases for V and 5 bases for J; bases not matched to a gene: 10. The CDR3 has 15 residues. DNA for the CDR3: TGTGCCAGCAGCCAGACAGCGGGAGGCCCCCACGAGCAGTACTTC. Translation gives CASSQTAGGPHEQYF.

Within the sample, this clone is medium-sized. The chain has TRBV7-2 and TRBJ1-5; the match to TRBD1 covers 8 bases. This CDR3 is 14 amino acids long. The V and J ends lost 5 bases and 6 bases, in that order; junction bases with no gene match: 6. CDR1 is SGHTA and CDR2 is FQGNSA in the germline V gene. CDR3 amino acids: CASSQGQGGQPQHF. CDR3 bases: TGTGCCAGCAGCCAAGGACAGGGTGGTCAGCCCCAGCATTTT.

This clone has only one observation. The CDR3 region is CASSLRQAIQPQHF. The DNA for the CDR3 is TGTGCCAGCAGCTTACGACAGGCCATTCAGCCCCAGCATTTT. J is TRBJ1-5 and V is TRBV5-6, with a possible D match to TRBD1 (6 bases). CDR1 and CDR2 from the germline V gene are SGHDT and YYEEEE. This CDR3 region has 14 residues. The germline V and J ends were trimmed by 2 bases and 6 bases, with 12 bases remaining between them.

The chain uses TRBV5-6 and TRBJ1-1, with D unresolved. This CDR3 contains 15 residues. Germline assignment: CDR1 SGHDT and CDR2 YYEEEE. V lost 7 bases and J lost 5, with 21 bases in between. The chain's CDR3 is CASGSSPRGGTEAFF. The CDR3 coding sequence is TGTGCCAGCGGTAGCAGCCCCAGAGGTGGGACTGAAGCTTTCTTT.